The clone carrying this TCR beta chain was picked up a small number of times. Antigen unknown. The entry originates in a study of early T cells in non-severe SARS-CoV-2 infection. About the study: Sequencing used unsorted whole-blood bulk RNA, so chains lack pairing. Findings of the study overall: VDJdb matches were skewed toward anti-spike CD8 T cell responses.

This CDR3 region has 13 residues. Trimming at V came to 6 bases and at J to 4 bases, leaving 5 bases not matched to a gene. Germline V lookup: CDR1 SQVTM, CDR2 ANQGSEA. In the library, individual cDNA molecules carried attached unique molecular identifiers. Each CDR3 protein gets one entry after TCRdb re-called the 5' RACE reads with MiXCR. Of around 60,000 distinct CDR3 sequences in the sample, 9.5% to 15% were seen once. The chain recombines TRBV29-1 with TRBJ1-1; 10 positions match TRBD1. This receptor was taken from an adult who was a healthcare worker with PCR-confirmed SARS-CoV-2 infection or an uninfected control (not recorded which). Material for sequencing was whole blood. The CDR3 DNA reads as TGCAGCGTGACAGGGGGCAGGATCACTGAAGCTTTCTTT. The encoded protein is CSVTGGRITEAFF.